This TCR beta chain emerged from a study of cytomegalovirus exposure and HLA in healthy donors. Notes on the study in general: Later analysis identified 16,951 TCR beta sequences associated with HLA alleles, using a false discovery rate threshold of 0.05.

Researchers ran the PCR with 60 Vbeta and 13 Jbeta primers. The table came from immunoSEQ multiplex PCR; TCRdb's copy has only in-frame clones and leaves some out. The data show around 140,000 clones, 60% to 80% seen once. The CDR3 has 16 amino acids. V shed 0 bases and J 4 bases; nucleotides not matched to a gene: 6. Germline CDR1 reads MNHEY; CDR2 reads SVGAGI. For this clone: Antigen unknown.

V is TRBV6-5 and J is TRBJ2-1, with TRBD2 matching over 7 bases. The TCR was taken from a female donor in good health and CMV-seronegative. Material: PBMCs. The CDR3 DNA is TGTGCCAGCAGTTACTCCAGGAGCGGGGCGTACAATGAGCAGTTCTTC. It is translated as CASSYSRSGAYNEQFF.